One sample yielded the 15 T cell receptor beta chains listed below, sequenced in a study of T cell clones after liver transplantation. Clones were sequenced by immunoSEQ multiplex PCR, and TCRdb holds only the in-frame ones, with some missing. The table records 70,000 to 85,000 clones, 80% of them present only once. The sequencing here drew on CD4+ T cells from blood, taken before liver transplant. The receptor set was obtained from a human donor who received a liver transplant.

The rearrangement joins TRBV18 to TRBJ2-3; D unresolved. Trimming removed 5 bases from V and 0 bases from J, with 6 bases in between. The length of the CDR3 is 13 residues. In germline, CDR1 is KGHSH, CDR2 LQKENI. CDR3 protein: CASSTLSTDTQYF. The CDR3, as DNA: TGTGCCAGCTCAACCCTAAGCACAGATACGCAGTATTTT.

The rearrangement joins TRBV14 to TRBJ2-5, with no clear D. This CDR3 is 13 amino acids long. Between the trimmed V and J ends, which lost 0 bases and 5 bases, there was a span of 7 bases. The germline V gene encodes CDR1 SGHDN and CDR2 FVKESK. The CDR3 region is CASSQDNRETQYF. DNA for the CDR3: TGTGCCAGCAGCCAAGATAACCGGGAGACCCAGTACTTC.

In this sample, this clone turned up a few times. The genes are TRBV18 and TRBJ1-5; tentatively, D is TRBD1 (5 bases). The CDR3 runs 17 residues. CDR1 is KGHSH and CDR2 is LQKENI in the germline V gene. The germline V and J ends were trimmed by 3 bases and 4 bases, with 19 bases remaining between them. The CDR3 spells CASSPAGDGGGNQPQHF. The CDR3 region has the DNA TGTGCCAGCTCACCCGCCGGGGACGGAGGTGGTAATCAGCCCCAGCATTTT.

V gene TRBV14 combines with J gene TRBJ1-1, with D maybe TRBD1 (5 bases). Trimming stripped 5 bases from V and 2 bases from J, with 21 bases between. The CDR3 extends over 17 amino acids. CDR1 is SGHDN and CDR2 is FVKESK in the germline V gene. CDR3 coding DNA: TGTGCCAGCAGCTCCCAACCCGCAAGGGGATATAACACTGAAGCTTTCTTT. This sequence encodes CASSSQPARGYNTEAFF.

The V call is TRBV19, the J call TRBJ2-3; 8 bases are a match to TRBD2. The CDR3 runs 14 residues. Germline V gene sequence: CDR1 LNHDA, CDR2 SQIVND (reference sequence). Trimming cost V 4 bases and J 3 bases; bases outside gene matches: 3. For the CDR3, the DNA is TGTGCCAGTAGTAGGTTAGCGGGGACAGATACGCAGTATTTT. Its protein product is CASSRLAGTDTQYF.

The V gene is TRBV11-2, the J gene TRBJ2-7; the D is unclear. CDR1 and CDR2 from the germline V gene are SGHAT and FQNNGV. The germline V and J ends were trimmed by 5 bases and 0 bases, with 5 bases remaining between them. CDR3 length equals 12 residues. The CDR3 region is CASSQSSYEQYF. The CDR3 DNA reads TGTGCCAGCAGCCAGAGCTCCTACGAGCAGTACTTC.

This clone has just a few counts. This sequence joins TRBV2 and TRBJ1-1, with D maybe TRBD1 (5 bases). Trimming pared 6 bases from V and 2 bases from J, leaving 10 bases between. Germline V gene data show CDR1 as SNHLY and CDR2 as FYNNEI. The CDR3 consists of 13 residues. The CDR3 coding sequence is TGTGCCAGCAGACAGGACTACAACACTGAAGCTTTCTTT. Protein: CASRQDYNTEAFF.

CDR3 protein: CASSGGLPKGTQYF. The CDR3 coding sequence is TGTGCCAGCAGCGGGGGACTTCCCAAGGGGACCCAGTACTTC. The chain has TRBV5-6 and TRBJ2-5; tentative D call: TRBD2 (6 bases). The CDR3 spans 14 residues. Germline V gene lookup returns CDR1 SGHDT and CDR2 YYEEEE. The ends were cut back, 4 bases at V and 7 bases at J, with 17 bases in the middle.

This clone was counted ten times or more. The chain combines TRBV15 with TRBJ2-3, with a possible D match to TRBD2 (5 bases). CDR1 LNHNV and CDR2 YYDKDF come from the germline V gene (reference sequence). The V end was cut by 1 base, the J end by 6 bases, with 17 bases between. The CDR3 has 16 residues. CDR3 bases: TGTGCCACCAGCAGAGCTCGGGGTCAGAGGGCCGATACGCAGTATTTT. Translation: CATSRARGQRADTQYF.

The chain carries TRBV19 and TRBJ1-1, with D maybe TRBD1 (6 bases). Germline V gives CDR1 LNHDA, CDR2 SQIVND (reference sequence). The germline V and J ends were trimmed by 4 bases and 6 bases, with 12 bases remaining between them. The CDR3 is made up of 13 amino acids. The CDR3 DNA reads TGTGCCAGTAGTACCCAACAGGGACCTGAAGCTTTCTTT. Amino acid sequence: CASSTQQGPEAFF.

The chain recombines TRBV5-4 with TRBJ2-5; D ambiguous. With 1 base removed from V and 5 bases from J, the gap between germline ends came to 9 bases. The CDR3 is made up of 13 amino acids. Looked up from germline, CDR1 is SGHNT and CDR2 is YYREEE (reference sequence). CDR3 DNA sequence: TGTGCCAGCAGCTTGTGGGAAGGGGAGACCCAGTACTTC. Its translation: CASSLWEGETQYF. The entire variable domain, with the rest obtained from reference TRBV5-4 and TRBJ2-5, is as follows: ETGVTQSPTHLIKTRGQQVTLRCSSQSGHNTVSWYQQALGQGPQFIFQYYREEENGRGNFPPRFSGLQFPNYSSELNVNALELDDSALYLCASSLWEGETQYFGPGTRLLVL.

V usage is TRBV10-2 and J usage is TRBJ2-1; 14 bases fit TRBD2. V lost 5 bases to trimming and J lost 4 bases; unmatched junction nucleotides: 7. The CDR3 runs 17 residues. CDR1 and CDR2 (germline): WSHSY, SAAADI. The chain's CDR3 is CASSRGTSGRPYNEQFF. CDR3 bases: TGCGCCAGCAGTAGAGGGACTAGCGGGAGACCTTACAATGAGCAGTTCTTC.

CDR3 sequence (DNA): TGTGCCAGCAGCTTAGACAGGGGGGTCGGTCAGCCCCAGCATTTT. Amino acid sequence: CASSLDRGVGQPQHF. V and J are TRBV7-6 and TRBJ1-5, with 8 bases lining up with TRBD1. Germline V CDR1 and CDR2: SGHVS, FNYEAQ. Germline trimming cut 1 base from V and 6 bases from J; bases unmatched to any gene: 5. CDR3 length: 15 residues.

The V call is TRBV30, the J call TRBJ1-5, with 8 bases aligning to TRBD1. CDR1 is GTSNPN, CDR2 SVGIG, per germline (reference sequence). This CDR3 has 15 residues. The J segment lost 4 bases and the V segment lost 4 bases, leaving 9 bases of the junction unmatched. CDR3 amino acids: CAWTEQGGPNQPQHF. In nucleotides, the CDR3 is TGTGCCTGGACCGAACAGGGGGGTCCAAATCAGCCCCAGCATTTT. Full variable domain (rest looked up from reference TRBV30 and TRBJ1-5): SQTIHQWPATLVQPVGSPLSLECTVEGTSNPNLYWYRQAAGRGLQLLFYSVGIGQISSEVPQNLSASRPQDRQFILSSKKLLLSDSGFYLCAWTEQGGPNQPQHFGDGTRLSIL.

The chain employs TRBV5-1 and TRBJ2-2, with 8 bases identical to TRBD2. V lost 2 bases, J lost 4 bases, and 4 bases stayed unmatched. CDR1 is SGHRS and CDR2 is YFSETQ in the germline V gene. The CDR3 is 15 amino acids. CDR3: CASSLLAELTGELFF. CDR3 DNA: TGCGCCAGCAGCTTACTAGCGGAGCTCACCGGGGAGCTGTTTTTT.